These 16 T cell receptor beta chains were sequenced from one sample in a study of blood T cell repertoires in COVID-19. Here immunoSEQ multiplex PCR was the method, and the copy in TCRdb shows in-frame clones only, minus some. Of about 170,000 clones listed, roughly 90% are singletons. Sequencing was done on a sample of peripheral blood. The receptors stem from a man aged 55 to 70 with acute or convalescent COVID-19.

V is TRBV6-2 or TRBV6-3 and J is TRBJ1-2, with 7 bases fitting TRBD1. V trimming: 6 bases; J trimming: 4 bases; junction bases outside the gene matches: 11. CDR1 and CDR2 from the germline V gene are MNHEY and SVGEGT. The CDR3 runs to 15 residues. This chain's CDR3 is CASSRDRAIIYGYTF. CDR3 coding DNA: TGTGCCAGCAGCCGTGACAGGGCGATAATCTATGGCTACACCTTC.

This clone showed up just once. The genes are TRBV15 and TRBJ1-2, with D maybe TRBD1 (6 bases). Germline V gene sequence: CDR1 LNHNV, CDR2 YYDKDF (reference sequence). CDR3 length: 16 amino acids. Trimming removed 3 bases from V and 6 bases from J, with 20 bases in between. The CDR3 is CATSSLGLGQWHGYTF. CDR3 bases: TGTGCCACCAGCAGTCTAGGGCTGGGACAATGGCATGGCTACACCTTC.

CDR3 in amino acids: CASSQVGQGASGYTF. The CDR3, as DNA: TGTGCCAGCAGCCAAGTAGGACAGGGGGCGAGTGGCTACACCTTC. J is TRBJ1-2 and V is TRBV3-1 (or the pseudogene TRBV3-2); 11 bases align to TRBD1. CDR1 and CDR2 (germline): LGHDT, YNNKEL (reference sequence). This CDR3 has 15 amino acids. The ends lost 1 base at V and 7 bases at J; junction bases unmatched: 5.

The chain links TRBV7-3 to TRBJ1-1; a possible D gene is TRBD1 (5 bases). CDR3 length equals 13 residues. V lost 1 base and J 9 bases, leaving 12 bases between the germline ends. Germline V lookup: CDR1 SGHTA, CDR2 FQGTGA. CDR3 in DNA: TGTGCCAGCAGCTTAAAGGCGGGGCCGCAAGCTTTCTTT. Its translation: CASSLKAGPQAFF.

Comments on this clone: Other DNA sequences of this sample code for an identical CDR3. The CDR3 loop is CASSPRQGATDTQYF. In nucleotides, the CDR3 is TGTGCCAGCAGCCCCAGACAGGGGGCCACAGATACGCAGTATTTT. The chain employs TRBV11-3 and TRBJ2-3; 10 nucleotides agree with TRBD1. CDR3 length: 15 amino acids. The germline V gene encodes CDR1 SGHNT and CDR2 YENEEA. The V gene end was trimmed by 5 bases and the J gene end by 2 bases; junction bases not matched to a gene: 4.

This clone has more than one count but fewer than ten. The chain links TRBV12-3 or TRBV12-4 to TRBJ1-3, with D tentatively TRBD1 (6 bases). V was cut by 9 bases and J by 4 bases, with 13 bases left in between. This CDR3 spans 13 amino acids. CDR3 sequence reads: CASSGARGNTIYF. As DNA, the CDR3 is TGTGCCAGTTCAGGGGCGAGAGGAAACACCATATATTTT.

The genes are TRBV24-1 and TRBJ1-2; weak D call: TRBD1 (6 bases). Trimming shortened V by 3 bases and J by 4 bases, and 11 bases separated the two germline ends. Germline assignment: CDR1 KGHDR and CDR2 SFDVKD. There are 14 residues in the CDR3. The CDR3 spells CATSDPTGLYGYTF. The CDR3 nucleotides read TGTGCCACCAGTGATCCGACAGGCCTCTATGGCTACACCTTC.

This rearrangement joins TRBV3-1 (or the pseudogene TRBV3-2) to TRBJ1-1; D is uncertain. This CDR3 region has 15 residues. The V end was cut by 0 bases, the J end by 1 base, with 9 bases between. From germline, CDR1 is LGHDT and CDR2 YNNKEL (reference sequence). CDR3 DNA sequence: TGTGCCAGCAGCCAAGATGGAGGAACGAACACTGAAGCTTTCTTT. It is translated as CASSQDGGTNTEAFF.

This clone was seen once. The V gene is TRBV5-1, the J gene TRBJ1-4; TRBD1 matches at 7 bases. The CDR3 runs 15 residues. CDR1 and CDR2 (germline): SGHRS, YFSETQ. V was pared by 4 bases and J by 5 bases, with 8 bases of the junction left unmatched. The CDR3 loop reads CASSKTGVPNEKLFF. CDR3 nucleotide sequence: TGCGCCAGCAGCAAAACAGGGGTCCCGAATGAAAAACTGTTTTTT.

This chain joins TRBV7-6 and TRBJ1-5; the D gene is possibly TRBD1 (5 bases). Trimming shortened V by 5 bases and J by 2 bases, and 16 bases separated the two germline ends. Germline lookup yields CDR1 SGHVS and CDR2 FNYEAQ. CDR3 size: 16 residues. CDR3 in amino acids: CASSLGFTGRNQPQHF. In DNA, the CDR3 is TGTGCCAGCAGCCTAGGTTTTACAGGACGCAATCAGCCCCAGCATTTT.

V usage is TRBV18 and J usage is TRBJ1-5, with a weak D call TRBD1 (6 bases). Germline assignment: CDR1 KGHSH and CDR2 LQKENI. There are 15 residues in the CDR3. The V end lost 2 bases, the J end lost 5 bases, and 13 bases lay between the germline ends. The CDR3 coding sequence is TGTGCCAGCTCACCAGGACAGCCAGGGGATCAGCCCCAGCATTTT. Encoded protein: CASSPGQPGDQPQHF.

V gene TRBV5-1 combines with J gene TRBJ2-1; TRBD2 matches at 7 bases. CDR3 length: 18 amino acids. Per germline, CDR1 SGHRS and CDR2 YFSETQ. The V and J ends lost 0 bases and 10 bases, in that order; junction bases with no gene match: 19. The CDR3 protein is CASSLVPQASGASGEQFF. CDR3 nucleotide sequence: TGCGCCAGCAGCTTGGTTCCGCAGGCGAGCGGGGCGTCGGGAGAGCAGTTCTTC.

The V call is TRBV19, the J call TRBJ1-3; TRBD1 agrees at 8 bases. Looked up from germline, CDR1 is LNHDA and CDR2 is SQIVND (reference sequence). J was trimmed by 3 bases and V by 5 bases; bases with no gene match: 9. The CDR3 spans 16 residues. The CDR3 DNA follows: TGTGCCAGTAGTCCCTGGACAGGGCCGAGTGGAAACACCATATATTTT. It encodes CASSPWTGPSGNTIYF.

The chain recombines TRBV7-2 with TRBJ1-1, with TRBD1 matching 7 bases. Per germline, CDR1 SGHTA and CDR2 FQGNSA. This CDR3 has 14 residues. The V and J ends lost 0 bases and 4 bases, in that order; junction bases with no gene match: 2. As DNA, the CDR3 is TGTGCCAGCAGCTTAGCCAGACAGGGCACTGAAGCTTTCTTT. This sequence encodes CASSLARQGTEAFF.

This clone has just one count. V usage is TRBV2 and J usage is TRBJ1-3; D may be TRBD1 (5 bases). V dropped 4 bases and J dropped 7 bases, with 11 bases sitting between them. Germline CDR1 SNHLY, CDR2 FYNNEI. This CDR3 spans 13 amino acids. The chain's CDR3 is CASSAGRANTIYF. As DNA, the CDR3 is TGTGCCAGCAGTGCAGGGAGGGCGAACACCATATATTTT. The complete variable domain, with remaining parts taken from reference TRBV2 and TRBJ1-3, reads EPEVTQTPSHQVTQMGQEVILRCVPISNHLYFYWYRQILGQKVEFLVSFYNNEISEKSEIFDDQFSVERPDGSNFTLKIRSTKLEDSAMYFCASSAGRANTIYFGEGSWLTVV.

This sequence joins TRBV30 and TRBJ1-1; 9 bases agree with TRBD1. Losses at the gene ends were 2 bases for V and 0 bases for J; bases not matched to a gene: 1. From germline, CDR1 is GTSNPN and CDR2 SVGIG (reference sequence). CDR3 length: 14 residues. Here the CDR3 DNA reads TGTGCCTGGAGTACAGGGGGCTTGAACACTGAAGCTTTCTTT. Translating it yields CAWSTGGLNTEAFF.